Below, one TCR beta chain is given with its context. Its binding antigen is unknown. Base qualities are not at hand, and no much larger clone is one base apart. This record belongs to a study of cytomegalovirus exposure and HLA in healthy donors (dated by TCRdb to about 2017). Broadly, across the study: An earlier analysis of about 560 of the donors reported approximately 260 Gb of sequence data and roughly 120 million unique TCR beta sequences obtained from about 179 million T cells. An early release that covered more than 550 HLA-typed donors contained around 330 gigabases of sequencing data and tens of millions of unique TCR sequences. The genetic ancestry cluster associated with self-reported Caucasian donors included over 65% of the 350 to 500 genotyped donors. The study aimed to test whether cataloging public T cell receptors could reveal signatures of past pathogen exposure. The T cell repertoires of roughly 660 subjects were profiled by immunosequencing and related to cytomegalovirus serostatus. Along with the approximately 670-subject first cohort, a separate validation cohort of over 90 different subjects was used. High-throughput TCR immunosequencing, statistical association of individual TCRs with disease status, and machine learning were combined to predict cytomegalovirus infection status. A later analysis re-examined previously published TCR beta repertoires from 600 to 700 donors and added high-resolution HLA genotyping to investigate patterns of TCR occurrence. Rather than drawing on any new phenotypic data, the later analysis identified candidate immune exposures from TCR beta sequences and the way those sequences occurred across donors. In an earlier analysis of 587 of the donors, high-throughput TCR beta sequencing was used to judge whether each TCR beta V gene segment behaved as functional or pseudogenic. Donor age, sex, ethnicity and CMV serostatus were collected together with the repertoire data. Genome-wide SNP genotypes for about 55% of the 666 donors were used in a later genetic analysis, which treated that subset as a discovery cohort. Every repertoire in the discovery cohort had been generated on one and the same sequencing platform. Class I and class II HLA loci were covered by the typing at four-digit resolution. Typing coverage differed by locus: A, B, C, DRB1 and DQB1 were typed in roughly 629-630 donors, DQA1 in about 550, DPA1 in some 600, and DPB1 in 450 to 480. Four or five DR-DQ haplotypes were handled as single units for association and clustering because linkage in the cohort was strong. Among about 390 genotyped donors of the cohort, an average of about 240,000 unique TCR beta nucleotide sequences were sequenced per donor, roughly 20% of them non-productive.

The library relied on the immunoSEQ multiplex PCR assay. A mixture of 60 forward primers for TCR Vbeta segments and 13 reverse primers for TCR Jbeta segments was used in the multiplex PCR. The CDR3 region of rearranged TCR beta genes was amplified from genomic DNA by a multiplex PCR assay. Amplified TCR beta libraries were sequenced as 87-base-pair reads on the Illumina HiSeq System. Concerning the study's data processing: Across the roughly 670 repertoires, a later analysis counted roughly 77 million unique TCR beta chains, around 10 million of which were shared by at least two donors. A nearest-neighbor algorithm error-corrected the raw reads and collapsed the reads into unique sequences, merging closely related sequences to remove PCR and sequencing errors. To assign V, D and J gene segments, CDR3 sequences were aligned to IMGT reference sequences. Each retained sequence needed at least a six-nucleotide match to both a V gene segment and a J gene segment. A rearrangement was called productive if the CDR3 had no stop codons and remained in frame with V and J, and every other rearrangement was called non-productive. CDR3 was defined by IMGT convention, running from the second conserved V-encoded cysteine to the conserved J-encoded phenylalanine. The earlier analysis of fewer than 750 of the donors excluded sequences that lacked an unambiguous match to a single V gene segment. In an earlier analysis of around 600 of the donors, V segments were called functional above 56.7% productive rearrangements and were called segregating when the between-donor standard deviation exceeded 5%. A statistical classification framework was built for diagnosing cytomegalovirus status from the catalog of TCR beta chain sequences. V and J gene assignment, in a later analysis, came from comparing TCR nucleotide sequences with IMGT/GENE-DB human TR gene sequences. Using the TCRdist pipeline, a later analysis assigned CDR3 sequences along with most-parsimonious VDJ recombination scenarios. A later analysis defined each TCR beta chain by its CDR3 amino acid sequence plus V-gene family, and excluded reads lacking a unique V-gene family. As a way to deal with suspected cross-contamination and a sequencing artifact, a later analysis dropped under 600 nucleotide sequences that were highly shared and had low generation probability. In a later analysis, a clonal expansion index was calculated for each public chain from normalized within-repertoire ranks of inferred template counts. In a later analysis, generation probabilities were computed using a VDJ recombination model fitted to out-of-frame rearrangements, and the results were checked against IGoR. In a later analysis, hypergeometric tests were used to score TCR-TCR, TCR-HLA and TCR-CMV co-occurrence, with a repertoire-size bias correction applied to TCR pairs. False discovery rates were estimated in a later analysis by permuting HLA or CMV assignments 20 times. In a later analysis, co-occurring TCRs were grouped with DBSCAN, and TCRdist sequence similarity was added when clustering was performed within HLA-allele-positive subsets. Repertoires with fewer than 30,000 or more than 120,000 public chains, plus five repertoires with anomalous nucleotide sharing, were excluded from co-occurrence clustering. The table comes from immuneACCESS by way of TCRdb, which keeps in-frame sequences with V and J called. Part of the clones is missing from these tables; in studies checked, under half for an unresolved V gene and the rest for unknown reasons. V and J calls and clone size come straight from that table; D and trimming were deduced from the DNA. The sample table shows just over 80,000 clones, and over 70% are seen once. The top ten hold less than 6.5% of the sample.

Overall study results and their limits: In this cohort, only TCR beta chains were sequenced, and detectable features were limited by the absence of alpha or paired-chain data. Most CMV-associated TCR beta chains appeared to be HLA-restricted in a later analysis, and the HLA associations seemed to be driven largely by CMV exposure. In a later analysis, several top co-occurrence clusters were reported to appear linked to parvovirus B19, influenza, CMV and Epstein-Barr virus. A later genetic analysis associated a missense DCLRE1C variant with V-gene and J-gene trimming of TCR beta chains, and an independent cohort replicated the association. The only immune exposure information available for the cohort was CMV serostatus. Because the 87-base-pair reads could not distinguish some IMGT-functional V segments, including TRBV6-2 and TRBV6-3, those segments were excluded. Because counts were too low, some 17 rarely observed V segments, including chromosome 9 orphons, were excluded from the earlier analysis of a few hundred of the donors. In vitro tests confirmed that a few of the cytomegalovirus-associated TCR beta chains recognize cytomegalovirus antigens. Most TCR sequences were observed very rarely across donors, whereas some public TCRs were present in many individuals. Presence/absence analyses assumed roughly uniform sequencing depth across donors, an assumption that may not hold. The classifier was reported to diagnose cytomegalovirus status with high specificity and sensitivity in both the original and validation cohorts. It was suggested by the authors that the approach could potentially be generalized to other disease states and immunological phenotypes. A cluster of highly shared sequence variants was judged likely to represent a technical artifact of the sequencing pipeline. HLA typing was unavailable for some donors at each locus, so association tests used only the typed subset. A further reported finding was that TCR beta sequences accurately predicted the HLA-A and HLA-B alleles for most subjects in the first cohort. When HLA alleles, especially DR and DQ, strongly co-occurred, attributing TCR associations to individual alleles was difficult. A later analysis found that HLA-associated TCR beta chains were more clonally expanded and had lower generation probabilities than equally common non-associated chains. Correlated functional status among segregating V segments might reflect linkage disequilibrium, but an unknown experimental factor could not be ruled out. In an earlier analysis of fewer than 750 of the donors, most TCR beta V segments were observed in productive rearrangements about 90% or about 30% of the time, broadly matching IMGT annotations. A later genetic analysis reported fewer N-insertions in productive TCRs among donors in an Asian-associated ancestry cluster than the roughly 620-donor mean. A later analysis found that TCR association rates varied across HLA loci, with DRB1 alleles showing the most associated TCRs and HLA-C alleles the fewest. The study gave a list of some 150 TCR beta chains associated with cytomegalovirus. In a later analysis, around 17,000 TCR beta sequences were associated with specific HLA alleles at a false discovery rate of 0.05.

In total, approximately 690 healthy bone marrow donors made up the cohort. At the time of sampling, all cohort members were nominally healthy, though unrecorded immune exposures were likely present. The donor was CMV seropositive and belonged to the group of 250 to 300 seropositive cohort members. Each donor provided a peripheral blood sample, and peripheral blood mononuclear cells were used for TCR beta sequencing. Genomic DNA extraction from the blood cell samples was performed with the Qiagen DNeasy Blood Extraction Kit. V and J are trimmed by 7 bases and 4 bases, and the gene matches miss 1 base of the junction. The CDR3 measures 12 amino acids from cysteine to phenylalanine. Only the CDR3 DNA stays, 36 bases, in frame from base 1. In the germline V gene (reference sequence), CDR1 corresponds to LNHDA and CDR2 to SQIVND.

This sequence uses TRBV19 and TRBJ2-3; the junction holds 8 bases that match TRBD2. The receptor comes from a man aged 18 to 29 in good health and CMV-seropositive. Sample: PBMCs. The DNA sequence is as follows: TGTGCCAGTACCGGGAGGGCAGATACGCAGTATTTT. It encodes CASTGRADTQYF.